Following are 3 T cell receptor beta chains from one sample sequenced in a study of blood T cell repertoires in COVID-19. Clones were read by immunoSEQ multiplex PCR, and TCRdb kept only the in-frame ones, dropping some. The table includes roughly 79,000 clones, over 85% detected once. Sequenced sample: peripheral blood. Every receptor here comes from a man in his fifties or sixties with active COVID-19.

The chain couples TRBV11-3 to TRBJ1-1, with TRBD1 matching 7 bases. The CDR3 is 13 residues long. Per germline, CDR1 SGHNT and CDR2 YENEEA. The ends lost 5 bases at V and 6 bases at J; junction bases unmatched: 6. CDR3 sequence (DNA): TGTGCCAGCAGCCCAGGGACAGTATCTGAAGCTTTCTTT. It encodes CASSPGTVSEAFF.

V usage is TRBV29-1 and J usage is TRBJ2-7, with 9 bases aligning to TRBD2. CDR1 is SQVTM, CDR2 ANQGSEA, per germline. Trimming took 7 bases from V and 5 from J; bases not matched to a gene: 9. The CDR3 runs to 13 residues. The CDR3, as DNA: TGCAGCGCCCAAGGGCGGGAGGGTAACGAGCAGTACTTC. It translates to CSAQGREGNEQYF.

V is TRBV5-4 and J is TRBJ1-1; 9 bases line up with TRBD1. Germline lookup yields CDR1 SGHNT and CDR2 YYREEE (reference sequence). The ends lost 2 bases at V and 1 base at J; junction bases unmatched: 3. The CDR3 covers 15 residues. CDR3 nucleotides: TGTGCCAGCAGCTTCCGGGACAGGGAGAACACTGAAGCTTTCTTT. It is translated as CASSFRDRENTEAFF.